This T cell receptor (beta chain) was sequenced in a study of shared clonotypes between healthy human individuals. Whole-study context: For every donor, three CD4 naive, three CD4 memory, two CD8 naive and one CD8 memory plates were used.

This clone is a singleton in its sample. The donors were all Caucasian adults (living in Nashville, Tennessee). The investigators split CD4+ cells into a CD45RA+ naive subset and a CD45RA-negative memory subset. The germline CDR1 and CDR2 sequences are KGHSH and LQKENI. CDR3 length equals 13 residues. The V end was cut by 1 base, the J end by 7 bases, with 10 bases between. Sorted-subset replicate PCR reactions were performed with 150 to 200 ng DNA, corresponding to roughly 30,000 T cell genomes. Profiling relied on immunoSEQ multiplex PCR, and the TCRdb table lists in-frame clones only, not all of them. The profile shows approximately 940,000 clones, 70% to 85% of them singletons.

The TCR originated in a man between 18 and 29 years old in good health. This rearrangement joins TRBV18 to TRBJ1-2; a weak D match, TRBD1 (5 bases). Sequenced input: memory CD4+ T cells sorted from blood. Subset described: CD45RA-negative fraction. The chain's CDR3 is CASSPQGLSGYTF. The DNA for the CDR3 is TGTGCCAGCTCACCACAGGGGCTGAGTGGCTACACCTTC.